Listed here are 5 T cell receptor beta chains from one sample, sequenced in a study of blood T cell repertoires in COVID-19. TCRdb's copy holds only in-frame clones and misses some; the assay was immunoSEQ multiplex PCR. The sample holds 85,000 to 110,000 clones, approximately 80% seen once. Material: peripheral blood. The source is a human donor in a cohort sampled during active or convalescent COVID-19.

The J gene is TRBJ2-5, the V gene TRBV7-9, with unresolved D. Trimming removed 5 bases from V and 5 bases from J, with 12 bases in between. Per germline, CDR1 SEHNR and CDR2 FQNEAQ (reference sequence). CDR3 size: 13 residues. CDR3 nucleotides: TGTGCCAGCAGCCCCGACTCTTACGAGACCCAGTACTTC. Amino acid sequence: CASSPDSYETQYF.

The CDR3 DNA follows: TGTGCCAGCAGTTCCGGACAGGGCCTAAATCAGCCCCAGCATTTT. This encodes CASSSGQGLNQPQHF. V gene TRBV7-9 combines with J gene TRBJ1-5; 8 bases fit TRBD1. The CDR3 covers 15 residues. The J segment lost 4 bases and the V segment lost 6 bases, leaving 8 bases of the junction unmatched. Per the germline V gene, CDR1 is SEHNR and CDR2 is FQNEAQ (reference sequence).

This clone is a singleton in its sample. The chain uses TRBV30 and TRBJ2-3, with D unclear. The CDR3 has 12 amino acids. V gave up 0 bases and J gave up 7 bases, with 8 bases separating them. The germline CDR1 and CDR2 sequences are GTSNPN and SVGIG (reference sequence). CDR3 DNA sequence: TGTGCCTGGAGTGTAGTTAGTCATACGCAGTATTTT. It encodes CAWSVVSHTQYF. The whole variable domain, filled in from reference TRBV30 and TRBJ2-3, reads SQTIHQWPATLVQPVGSPLSLECTVEGTSNPNLYWYRQAAGRGLQLLFYSVGIGQISSEVPQNLSASRPQDRQFILSSKKLLLSDSGFYLCAWSVVSHTQYFGPGTRLTVL.

This rearrangement joins TRBV7-3 to TRBJ2-3, with unresolved D. Germline CDR1 reads SGHTA; CDR2 reads FQGTGA. The V gene lost 1 base and the J gene lost 0 bases, with 8 bases spanning the gap. The length of the CDR3 is 15 residues. CDR3 loop: CASSLNRVSTDTQYF. The CDR3 DNA reads as TGTGCCAGCAGCTTAAACCGGGTCAGCACAGATACGCAGTATTTT.

This clone was picked up one time. The chain is built from TRBV19 and TRBJ2-7; maybe TRBD2 (6 bases). With 0 bases removed from V and 6 bases from J, the gap between germline ends came to 9 bases. Germline V gene data show CDR1 as LNHDA and CDR2 as SQIVND (reference sequence). The CDR3 contains 13 residues. The CDR3 DNA reads as TGTGCCAGTAGTATAGAGGGACTGGGCGAGCAGTACTTC. This codes for CASSIEGLGEQYF.